The 31 T cell receptor beta chains listed next were all sequenced from one sample in a study of patients and donors after allogeneic stem cell transplantation. TCRdb called the RT-PCR reads again in MiXCR, with one record for every CDR3 protein. The sample records about 960,000 distinct CDR3 sequences, about a sixth being singletons. Sequences were obtained from blood, either unsorted or a sorted T cell fraction (not recorded which). The origin of the receptors is a human donor who was either an allogeneic HSCT recipient or a stem cell or donor lymphocyte infusion donor (not recorded which). It is not recorded whose cells these are; they may come from a transplant donor.

This clonotype has a count of ten or more. This sequence joins TRBV20-1 and TRBJ2-7, with 12 bases that match TRBD1. This CDR3 has 15 amino acids. Per the germline V gene, CDR1 is DFQATT and CDR2 is SNEGSKA (reference sequence). Trimming at V came to 3 bases and at J to 2 bases, leaving 5 bases not matched to a gene. The CDR3 region is CSARVGQGAPYEQYF. The CDR3 DNA reads as TGCAGTGCTAGGGTGGGACAGGGGGCCCCCTACGAGCAGTACTTC.

This chain links TRBV27 with TRBJ2-3; 13 bases are a match to TRBD2. This CDR3 is built from 20 residues. Germline V gene sequence: CDR1 MNHEY, CDR2 SMNVEV (reference sequence). V shed 3 bases and J 0 bases; nucleotides not matched to a gene: 12. The chain's CDR3 is CASSFWALAGGPSSTDTQYF. The DNA for the CDR3 is TGTGCCAGCAGTTTTTGGGCACTAGCGGGAGGGCCGTCGAGCACAGATACGCAGTATTTT.

The rearrangement links TRBV12-3 or TRBV12-4 to TRBJ1-6, with D maybe TRBD1 (6 bases). Trimming pared 3 bases from V and 9 bases from J, leaving 15 bases between. This CDR3 contains 15 residues. The CDR3 sequence is CASSFVKGVVSPLHF. CDR3 DNA sequence: TGTGCCAGCAGTTTTGTTAAGGGGGTGGTTTCACCCCTCCACTTT.

The chain combines TRBV7-2 with TRBJ2-7; TRBD1 matches at 9 bases. Germline assignment: CDR1 SGHTA and CDR2 FQGNSA. V was pared by 5 bases and J by 6 bases, with 8 bases of the junction left unmatched. The CDR3 consists of 14 residues. The CDR3 reads CASSHGTGKSEQYF. For the CDR3, the DNA is TGTGCCAGCAGCCACGGGACAGGGAAATCCGAGCAGTACTTC.

This clonotype was detected ten times or more. Germline is not matched at one junction end, which may reflect a read error. J is TRBJ1-1 and V is TRBV12-3 or TRBV12-4; unclear D gene. This CDR3 contains 12 residues. CDR3 protein: CASSLTGTEAFF. The CDR3 DNA reads TGCGCCAGCAGCTTGACGGGTACTGAAGCTTTCTTT.

The chain employs TRBV2 and TRBJ1-3, with unresolved D. Deletions cut 8 bases from V and 2 bases from J, with 7 bases between. Germline CDR1 is SNHLY and CDR2 is FYNNEI. This CDR3 has 12 residues. CDR3 sequence reads: CASLGTGNTIYF. Written as DNA, the CDR3 is TGTGCCAGCTTGGGGACTGGAAACACCATATATTTT. The whole variable domain, remainder taken from reference TRBV2 and TRBJ1-3, is EPEVTQTPSHQVTQMGQEVILRCVPISNHLYFYWYRQILGQKVEFLVSFYNNEISEKSEIFDDQFSVERPDGSNFTLKIRSTKLEDSAMYFCASLGTGNTIYFGEGSWLTVV.

This clonotype was seen only a few times. J is TRBJ1-3 and V is TRBV12-3 or TRBV12-4; D is ambiguous. V lost 3 bases, J lost 0 bases, and 12 bases lay in between. The CDR3 runs to 16 residues. The DNA of the CDR3 is TGTGCCAGCAGTTTCCGAATTCTGAGCTCTGGAAACACCATATATTTT. Its protein is CASSFRILSSGNTIYF.

This clonotype was seen many times. V and J are TRBV10-3 and TRBJ2-3; a weak D match, TRBD1 (6 bases). CDR1 is ENHRY, CDR2 SYGVKD, per germline. Trimming cost V 3 bases and J 0 bases, with 16 bases left between them. CDR3 length equals 17 residues. The chain's CDR3 is CAISESTGTPSTDTQYF. The CDR3 DNA sequence: TGTGCCATCAGTGAATCTACAGGGACACCTAGCACAGATACGCAGTATTTT.

The chain couples TRBV5-6 to TRBJ2-2; TRBD1 aligns across 7 bases. J lost 0 bases, V lost 6 bases, and 8 bases had no gene match. There are 16 residues in the CDR3. The germline CDR1 and CDR2 sequences are SGHDT and YYEEEE. The CDR3 DNA is TGTGCCAGCATTTCACCGGGACAGTCGAACACCGGGGAGCTGTTTTTT. It encodes CASISPGQSNTGELFF.

This chain uses TRBV9 with TRBJ1-1; 7 bases are a match to TRBD1. The CDR3 totals 14 residues. Germline CDR1 SGDLS, CDR2 YYNGEE. Trimming at V came to 4 bases and at J to 5 bases, leaving 8 bases not matched to a gene. The CDR3 DNA follows: TGTGCCAGCAGCCGTCAGGGGGGGAAGACTGAAGCTTTCTTT. It codes for CASSRQGGKTEAFF.

The gene calls are TRBV7-3 and TRBJ2-3, with 7 bases matching TRBD2. CDR1 is SGHTA and CDR2 is FQGTGA in the germline V gene. The CDR3 spans 17 residues. After removal of 3 bases from V and 7 bases from J, the junction contained 16 bases not matched to a gene. CDR3 DNA sequence: TGTGCCAGCAGCTTGGGGCGGGGACCCCGGGGGGAGAATACGCAGTATTTT. Translating gives CASSLGRGPRGENTQYF.

V usage is TRBV2 and J usage is TRBJ1-4; 8 bases line up with TRBD1. V was clipped by 5 bases and J by 8 bases; unmatched bases: 7. Germline CDR1 reads SNHLY; CDR2 reads FYNNEI. This CDR3 has 14 amino acids. The CDR3 loop reads CASSKTGDGEKLFF. The DNA of the CDR3 is TGTGCCAGCAGTAAGACAGGGGACGGCGAAAAACTGTTTTTT.

In this sample, this clonotype turned up a few times. CDR3 sequence: CASSFLFLGQGADEQYF. The CDR3 region has the DNA TGTGCCAGCAGTTTTTTATTTCTGGGACAGGGGGCAGACGAGCAGTACTTC. This chain connects TRBV27 to TRBJ2-7, with 12 bases lining up with TRBD1. The CDR3 extends over 17 amino acids. Germline V gene data show CDR1 as MNHEY and CDR2 as SMNVEV (reference sequence). Trimming removed 3 bases from V and 5 bases from J; junction bases left unmatched: 11.

The chain is built from TRBV5-1 and TRBJ1-2; D gene uncertain. The CDR3 is 16 residues long. Per germline, CDR1 SGHRS and CDR2 YFSETQ. Trimming shortened V by 4 bases and J by 1 base, and 17 bases separated the two germline ends. In DNA, the CDR3 is TGCGCCAGCAGCCGTGGACGAACATCCTTTAACTATGGCTACACCTTC. Amino acids: CASSRGRTSFNYGYTF.

This clonotype was seen many times. The chain employs TRBV20-1 and TRBJ1-1; the D gene is possibly TRBD1 (6 bases). Germline CDR1 reads DFQATT; CDR2 reads SNEGSKA (reference sequence). The V and J ends lost 2 bases and 1 base respectively, with 8 bases between them. The CDR3 length is 13 residues. CDR3 DNA: TGCAGTGCTAGAACAGGGCGGAACACTGAAGCTTTCTTT. Translated, it gives CSARTGRNTEAFF.

This clonotype was picked up a small number of times. The chain couples TRBV5-6 to TRBJ2-5; the D is unclear. The CDR3 runs to 15 residues. CDR1 is SGHDT and CDR2 is YYEEEE in the germline V gene. Trimming removed 0 bases at V and 0 bases at J, with 9 bases between. The CDR3 DNA reads TGTGCCAGCAGCTTGGAAACAACGTACCAAGAGACCCAGTACTTC. This sequence encodes CASSLETTYQETQYF.

The V call is TRBV7-9, the J call TRBJ1-2; the D gene is possibly TRBD1 (6 bases). This CDR3 is built from 14 residues. The V end was cut by 4 bases, the J end by 7 bases, with 16 bases between. The germline V gene encodes CDR1 SEHNR and CDR2 FQNEAQ (reference sequence). The CDR3 region has the DNA TGTGCCAGCAGCTCGAGGGACGGAGGGGGTGGCTACACCTTC. It encodes CASSSRDGGGGYTF.

The table lists this clonotype with many counts. V usage is TRBV9 and J usage is TRBJ2-5, with 7 bases lining up with TRBD1. CDR3 length: 14 amino acids. V shed 0 bases, J shed 2 bases, and the junction held 1 base outside the gene matches. Germline V lookup: CDR1 SGDLS, CDR2 YYNGEE. The CDR3 sequence: CASSVGGQQETQYF. CDR3 coding DNA: TGTGCCAGCAGCGTAGGGGGACAGCAAGAGACCCAGTACTTC.

This clonotype has a handful of counts. The chain has TRBV20-1 and TRBJ1-5, with D uncertain. With 0 bases removed from V and 4 bases from J, the gap between germline ends came to 7 bases. This CDR3 contains 13 residues. Per the germline V gene, CDR1 is DFQATT and CDR2 is SNEGSKA (reference sequence). The CDR3 spells CSARDWRNQPQHF. CDR3 nucleotide sequence: TGCAGTGCTAGAGATTGGAGGAATCAGCCCCAGCATTTT.

V is TRBV6-1 and J is TRBJ2-3, with TRBD2 matching 10 bases. Germline V gives CDR1 MNHNS, CDR2 SASEGT. There are 13 residues in the CDR3. The J segment lost 4 bases and the V segment lost 6 bases, leaving 1 base of the junction unmatched. CDR3 in DNA: TGTGCCAGCAGACTAGCGGGACCAGATACGCAGTATTTT. This sequence encodes CASRLAGPDTQYF.

The rearrangement uses TRBV9 and TRBJ1-1; a possible D gene is TRBD1 (5 bases). CDR3 length equals 14 residues. With 4 bases removed from V and 5 bases from J, the gap between germline ends came to 15 bases. Germline CDR1 SGDLS, CDR2 YYNGEE. The DNA for the CDR3 is TGTGCCAGCAGCCCCCGACGATGGGGGACTGAAGCTTTCTTT. The encoded protein is CASSPRRWGTEAFF.

The genes are TRBV20-1 and TRBJ2-3, with 14 bases matching TRBD2. The CDR3 runs 16 residues. V was pared by 7 bases and J by 4 bases, with 10 bases of the junction left unmatched. Germline V gene sequence: CDR1 DFQATT, CDR2 SNEGSKA (reference sequence). CDR3 sequence: CSVTPGLAGDADTQYF. CDR3 DNA: TGCAGTGTGACGCCGGGACTAGCGGGAGATGCAGATACGCAGTATTTT.

This clonotype has a handful of counts. The V gene is TRBV2, the J gene TRBJ2-5; tentatively, D is TRBD1 (5 bases). Germline V lookup: CDR1 SNHLY, CDR2 FYNNEI. Trimming cost V 1 base and J 5 bases, with 8 bases left between them. The CDR3 is made up of 13 amino acids. DNA of the CDR3: TGTGCCAGCAGTGAAGAGGGGTTGGAGACCCAGTACTTC. Protein product: CASSEEGLETQYF.

This clonotype showed up just a few times. The J gene is TRBJ2-1, the V gene TRBV5-1; 14 bases match TRBD2. This CDR3 has 16 residues. Germline loops: CDR1 SGHRS, CDR2 YFSETQ. Trimming at V came to 0 bases and at J to 8 bases, leaving 4 bases not matched to a gene. The CDR3 bases are TGCGCCAGCAGCTTGGCCGGACTAGCGGGAGGTTATGAGCAGTTCTTC. Its protein product is CASSLAGLAGGYEQFF.

V and J are TRBV12-3 or TRBV12-4 and TRBJ1-2, with 7 bases aligning to TRBD1. The CDR3 has 13 residues. V lost 2 bases, J lost 8 bases, and 5 bases stayed unmatched. The DNA of the CDR3 is TGTGCCAGCAGTTTACTACAGGGGAGAGGCTACACCTTC. Translated, it gives CASSLLQGRGYTF.

This clonotype was detected many times. The chain recombines TRBV5-1 with TRBJ2-7; maybe TRBD2 (6 bases). V was trimmed by 1 base and J by 1 base, leaving 21 bases between them. Germline V lookup: CDR1 SGHRS, CDR2 YFSETQ. There are 18 residues in the CDR3. CDR3: CASSLSDAGQDPSYEQYF. CDR3 coding DNA: TGCGCCAGCAGCTTGTCAGATGCGGGGCAGGACCCTTCCTACGAGCAGTACTTC.

This clonotype was seen more than once but under ten times. The V call is TRBV7-3, the J call TRBJ2-3; TRBD2 matches 8 bases. V shed 5 bases, J shed 3 bases, and the junction held 7 bases outside the gene matches. There are 15 residues in the CDR3. CDR1 and CDR2 (germline): SGHTA, FQGTGA. CDR3 DNA sequence: TGTGCCAGCAGCGACAAGCGGGAGATGACAGATACGCAGTATTTT. This translates into CASSDKREMTDTQYF.

This clonotype was observed many times. The chain employs TRBV20-1 and TRBJ2-2, with D hard to call. The CDR3 has 13 amino acids. V shed 3 bases and J shed 6 bases, with 11 bases lying between them. Germline values: CDR1 DFQATT, CDR2 SNEGSKA (reference sequence). The CDR3 DNA reads TGCAGTGCTAGGCTCTCCTGGGCCGGGGAGCTGTTTTTT. As protein: CSARLSWAGELFF.

This clonotype was recorded at least ten times. The J gene is TRBJ2-2, the V gene TRBV6-1; 7 bases match TRBD1. The ends lost 6 bases at V and 6 bases at J; junction bases unmatched: 7. This CDR3 region has 14 residues. CDR1 and CDR2 (germline): MNHNS, SASEGT. The CDR3 DNA reads as TGTGCCAGCAGCCATTACAGGGGCTCCGGGGAGCTGTTTTTT. The encoded protein is CASSHYRGSGELFF.

The chain carries TRBV29-1 and TRBJ1-1, with D possibly being TRBD1 (6 bases). V was pared by 6 bases and J by 0 bases, with 8 bases between. Germline V gene lookup returns CDR1 SQVTM and CDR2 ANQGSEA. CDR3 length equals 12 residues. CDR3 nucleotide sequence: TGCAGCGTCCGGGGGCTGAACACTGAAGCTTTCTTT. Translating gives CSVRGLNTEAFF.

This clonotype showed up just a few times. The rearrangement uses TRBV7-6 and TRBJ2-5; the D call may be TRBD1 or TRBD2 (6 bases each). The V gene's germline CDR1 is SGHVS and CDR2 FNYEAQ. V dropped 1 base and J dropped 4 bases, with 13 bases sitting between them. The CDR3 spans 15 residues. CDR3 sequence: CASSLEGRGGETQYF. CDR3 bases: TGTGCCAGCAGCTTAGAAGGCAGGGGAGGAGAGACCCAGTACTTC.